Listed below are T cell receptor beta chains from one sample, sequenced in a study of blood T cells in healthy people across ages. TCRdb reanalysed the 5' RACE reads using MiXCR and keeps one entry per CDR3 protein. The table shows fewer than 1 million distinct CDR3 sequences, with 40% to 50% occurring only once. The sample taken for sequencing was blood. Receptors originate from a man in his sixties in good health. Both conserved end residues are part of each CDR3. D genes are given only for firm matches. For some rows the clone size is stated as once, few or many, or as a class when expanded; others skip it.

CDR3 length,J gene,D gene,clone size,V gene,CDR3 protein,CDR3 DNA
16,TRBJ2-7,TRBD1,few,TRBV6-5,CASSYAGTGGSYEQYF,TGTGCCAGCAGTTACGCCGGGACAGGGGGTTCCTACGAGCAGTACTTC
13,TRBJ1-6,.,.,TRBV29-1,CSVREGGNSPLHF,TGCAGCGTTAGGGAAGGCGGTAATTCACCCCTCCACTTT
16,TRBJ2-2,.,.,TRBV3-1,CASSQSQGIRTGELFF,TGTGCCAGCAGCCAAAGTCAAGGGATAAGAACCGGGGAGCTGTTTTTT
16,TRBJ2-1,TRBD1,.,TRBV12-3/TRBV12-4,CASSLTTGAPTGQQFF,TGTGCCAGCAGTCTGACCACAGGGGCCCCAACTGGGCAGCAGTTCTTC
15,TRBJ2-1,TRBD2,.,TRBV12-3/TRBV12-4,CASSLRRGGYNEQFF,TGTGCCAGCAGTTTAAGGCGGGGGGGCTACAATGAGCAGTTCTTC
16,TRBJ2-3,TRBD1,few,TRBV7-9,CASSLPGQTSTDTQYF,TGTGCCAGCAGCTTACCGGGACAGACCAGCACAGATACGCAGTATTTT
14,TRBJ2-7,.,.,TRBV21-1,CASSKVQVHYEQYF,TGTGCCAGCAGCAAAGTGCAGGTGCACTACGAGCAGTACTTC
15,TRBJ2-1,.,.,TRBV27,CASSHAGRGYNEQFF,TGTGCCAGCAGTCATGCGGGCCGAGGGTACAATGAGCAGTTCTTC
15,TRBJ2-1,TRBD2,few,TRBV11-2,CASSELAGLNNEQFF,TGTGCCAGCAGCGAACTAGCGGGGCTAAACAATGAGCAGTTCTTC
14,TRBJ1-1,.,.,TRBV7-9,CASSEARGRGEAFF,TGTGCCAGCAGCGAAGCGAGGGGTCGCGGTGAAGCTTTCTTT
13,TRBJ2-5,.,many,TRBV12-3/TRBV12-4,CASSFQGEETQYF,TGTGCCAGCAGTTTCCAGGGAGAAGAGACCCAGTACTTC
14,TRBJ1-2,.,.,TRBV5-1,CASSLSVQGLGYTF,TGCGCCAGCAGCTTGAGCGTACAGGGCTTGGGCTACACCTTC
15,TRBJ2-5,.,few,TRBV12-3/TRBV12-4,CASSRTAGLAETQYF,TGTGCCAGCAGCAGGACAGCGGGGCTAGCGGAGACCCAGTACTTC
17,TRBJ2-7,.,few,TRBV7-9,CASSLAPHRASSYEQYF,TGTGCCAGCAGCTTAGCGCCACACAGGGCGAGCTCCTACGAGCAGTACTTC
15,TRBJ1-5,.,.,TRBV19,CASSIYREFNQPQHF,TGTGCCAGTAGTATCTACAGGGAATTTAATCAGCCCCAGCATTTT
15,TRBJ1-2,TRBD1,.,TRBV12-3/TRBV12-4,CASSSLDRGGLGYTF,TGTGCCAGCAGTTCCCTAGACAGGGGAGGATTAGGCTACACCTTC